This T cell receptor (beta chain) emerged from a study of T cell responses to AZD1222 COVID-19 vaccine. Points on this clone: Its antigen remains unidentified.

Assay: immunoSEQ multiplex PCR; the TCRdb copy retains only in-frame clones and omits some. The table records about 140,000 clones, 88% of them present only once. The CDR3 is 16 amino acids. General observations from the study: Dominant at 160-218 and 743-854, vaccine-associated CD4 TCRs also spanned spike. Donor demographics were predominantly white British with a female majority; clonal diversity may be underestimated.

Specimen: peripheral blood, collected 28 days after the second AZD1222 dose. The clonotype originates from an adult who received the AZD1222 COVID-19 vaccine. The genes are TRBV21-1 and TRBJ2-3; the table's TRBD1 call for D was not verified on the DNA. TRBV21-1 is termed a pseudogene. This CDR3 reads CASSKTPDSVTDTQYF. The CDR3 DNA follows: TGTGCCAGCAGCAAAACCCCGGACAGCGTCACAGATACGCAGTATTTT.